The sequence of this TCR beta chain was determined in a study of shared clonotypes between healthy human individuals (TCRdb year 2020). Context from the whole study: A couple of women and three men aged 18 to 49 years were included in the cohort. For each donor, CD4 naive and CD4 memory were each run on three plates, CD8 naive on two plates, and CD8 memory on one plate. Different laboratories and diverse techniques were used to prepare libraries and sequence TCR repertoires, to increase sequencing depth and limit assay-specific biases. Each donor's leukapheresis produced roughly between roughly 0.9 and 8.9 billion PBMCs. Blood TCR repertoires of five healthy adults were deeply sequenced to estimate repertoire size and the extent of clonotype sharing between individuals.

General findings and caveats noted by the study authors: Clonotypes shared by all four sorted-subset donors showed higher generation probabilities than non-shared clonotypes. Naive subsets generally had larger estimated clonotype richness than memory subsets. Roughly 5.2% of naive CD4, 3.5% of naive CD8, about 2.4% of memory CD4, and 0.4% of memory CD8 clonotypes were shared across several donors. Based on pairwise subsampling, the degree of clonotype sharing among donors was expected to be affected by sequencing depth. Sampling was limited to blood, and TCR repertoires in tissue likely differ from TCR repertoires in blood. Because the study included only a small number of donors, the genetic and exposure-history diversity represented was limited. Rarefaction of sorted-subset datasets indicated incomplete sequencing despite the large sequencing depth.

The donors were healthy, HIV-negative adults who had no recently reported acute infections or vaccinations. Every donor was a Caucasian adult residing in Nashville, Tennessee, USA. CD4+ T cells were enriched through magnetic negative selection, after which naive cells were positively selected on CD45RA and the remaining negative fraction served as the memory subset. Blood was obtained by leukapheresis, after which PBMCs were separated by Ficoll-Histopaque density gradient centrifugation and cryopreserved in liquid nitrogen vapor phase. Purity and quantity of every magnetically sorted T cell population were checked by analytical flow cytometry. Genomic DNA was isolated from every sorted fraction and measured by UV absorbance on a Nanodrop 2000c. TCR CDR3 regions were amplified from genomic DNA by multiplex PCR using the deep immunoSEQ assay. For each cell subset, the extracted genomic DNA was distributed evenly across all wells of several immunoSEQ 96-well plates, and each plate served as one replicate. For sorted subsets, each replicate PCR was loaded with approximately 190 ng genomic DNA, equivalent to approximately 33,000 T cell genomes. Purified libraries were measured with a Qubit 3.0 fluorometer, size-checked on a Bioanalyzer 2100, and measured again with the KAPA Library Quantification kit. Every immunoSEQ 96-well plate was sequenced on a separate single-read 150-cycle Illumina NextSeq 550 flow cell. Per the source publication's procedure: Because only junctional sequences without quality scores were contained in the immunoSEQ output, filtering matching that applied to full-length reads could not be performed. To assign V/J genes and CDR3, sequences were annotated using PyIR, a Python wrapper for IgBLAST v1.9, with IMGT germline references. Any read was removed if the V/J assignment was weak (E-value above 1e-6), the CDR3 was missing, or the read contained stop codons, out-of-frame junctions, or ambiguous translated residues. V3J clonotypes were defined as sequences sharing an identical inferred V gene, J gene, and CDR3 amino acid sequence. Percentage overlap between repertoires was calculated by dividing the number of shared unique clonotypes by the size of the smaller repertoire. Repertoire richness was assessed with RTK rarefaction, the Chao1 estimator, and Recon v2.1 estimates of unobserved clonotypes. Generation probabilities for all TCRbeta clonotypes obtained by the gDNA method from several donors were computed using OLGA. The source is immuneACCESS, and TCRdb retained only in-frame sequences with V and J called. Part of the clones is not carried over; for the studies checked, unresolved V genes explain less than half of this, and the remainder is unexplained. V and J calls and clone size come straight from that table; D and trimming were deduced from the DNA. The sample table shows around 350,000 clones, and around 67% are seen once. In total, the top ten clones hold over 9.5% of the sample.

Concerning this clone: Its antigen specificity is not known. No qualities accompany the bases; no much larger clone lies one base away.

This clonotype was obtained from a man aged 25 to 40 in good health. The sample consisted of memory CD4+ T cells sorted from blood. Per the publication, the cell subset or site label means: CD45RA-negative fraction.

The nucleotides are TGCAGCGTTCGCAGTTCTAGCGGGATGTCGACCCAGTACTTC. Translated, this is CSVRSSSGMSTQYF. The rearrangement combines TRBV29-1 with TRBJ2-5; 9 junctional bases match TRBD2. The germline V gene specifies SQVTM as CDR1 and ANQGSEA as CDR2. Unmatched junction bases come to 11, with V trimmed by 5 bases and J by 7 bases. From the cysteine through the phenylalanine, the CDR3 covers 14 amino acids. Only the CDR3 part of the read is kept: 42 bases, read in frame from the first base.